This is a list of T cell receptor beta chains from one sample in a study of blood T cell repertoires in COVID-19. The table came from immunoSEQ multiplex PCR; TCRdb's copy has only in-frame clones and leaves some out. The table lists some 48,000 clones, about 78% of them singletons. The source material was PBMCs or T cells enriched from blood (not recorded which). These receptors were obtained from a woman in her 50s with acute COVID-19. CDR3s include the opening cysteine and the closing phenylalanine or tryptophan. Fields, in order: clone size, V gene, J gene, D gene, CDR3 DNA, CDR3 protein. D genes are given only for firm matches. Not every row has a clone size; where given, it reads once, few, many or a size class.

-	TRBV19	TRBJ2-2	TRBD1	TGTGCCAGTAGTCGATCAGGGGGCTCGAACACCGGGGAGCTGTTTTTT	CASSRSGGSNTGELFF
once	TRBV4-1	TRBJ2-1	TRBD2	TGCGCCAGCAGCCAAGCTCTAGCGGGGGGATGGTATGAGCAGTTCTTC	CASSQALAGGWYEQFF
-	TRBV29-1	TRBJ2-7	TRBD1	TGCAGCGTTGAGAGGACAGGGGCCTACGAGCAGTACTTC	CSVERTGAYEQYF
-	TRBV10-2	TRBJ1-5	-	TGCGCCAGCAGTGAGCAGGGTAATCAGCCCCAGCATTTT	CASSEQGNQPQHF
-	TRBV7-9	TRBJ1-1	-	TGTGCCGGCATGGCATCTGGTCACACTGAAGCTTTCTTT	CAGMASGHTEAFF
-	TRBV5-4	TRBJ1-1	TRBD1	TGTGCCAGCAGCCGAGGACAGGGGGGTATGGGCACTGAAGCTTTCTTT	CASSRGQGGMGTEAFF
-	TRBV13	TRBJ2-7	TRBD1	TGTGCCAGCAGCCAGACTAACGGAAGGACAGGGAGGATTAAGCAGTACTTC	CASSQTNGRTGRIKQYF
-	TRBV6-5	TRBJ2-4	TRBD1	TGTGCCAGCAGGGACAGGGCTTACGGAAACATTCAGTACTTC	CASRDRAYGNIQYF
-	TRBV13	TRBJ2-1	TRBD2	TGTGCCAGCATGCAAAGCGGACTAGCGGGGGCTACTAGGGGTGAGCAGTTCTTC	CASMQSGLAGATRGEQFF
few	TRBV7-2	TRBJ2-7	-	TGTGCCAGCAGCTTAAGCGGGACAGGCTACGAGCAGTACTTC	CASSLSGTGYEQYF
few	TRBV5-6	TRBJ1-2	-	TGTGCCAGCAGCTTTTCACTCGAGGGCTACACCTTC	CASSFSLEGYTF
-	TRBV14	TRBJ1-1	TRBD1	TGTGCCAGCAGCCAAGGGGACAGGGGGCACACTGAAGCTTTCTTT	CASSQGDRGHTEAFF
once	TRBV12-5	TRBJ2-1	TRBD2	TGTGCTAGTGGTTTGTATCCTAGCGGGGGGGGAGAGCAGTTCTTC	CASGLYPSGGGEQFF
few	TRBV7-9	TRBJ1-5	-	TGTGCCAGCAGCATAACAGGTTTTAATCAGCCCCAGCATTTT	CASSITGFNQPQHF
-	TRBV7-8	TRBJ1-3	-	TGTGCCAGCAGCTTAGCGGGGGCGCGGGGAAACACCATATATTTT	CASSLAGARGNTIYF
-	TRBV2	TRBJ2-7	-	TGTGCCAGCAGCAGGACGGGGGAGCAGTACTTC	CASSRTGEQYF
-	TRBV5-1	TRBJ1-6	-	TGCGCCAGCAGCTTGGCCTCAGGTCAACGTAATTCACCCCTCCACTTT	CASSLASGQRNSPLHF
-	TRBV12-3/TRBV12-4	TRBJ2-2	-	TGTGCCAGCAGTTTTATCGGGGAGCTGTTTTTT	CASSFIGELFF
-	TRBV25-1	TRBJ1-2	TRBD1	TGTGCCAGCAGTGCTTCCGGGACAGGCCTGAACTATGGCTACACCTTC	CASSASGTGLNYGYTF
-	TRBV28	TRBJ1-2	-	TGTGCCAGCAATCGGGTCCTCTCCTATGGCTACACCTTC	CASNRVLSYGYTF
-	TRBV24-1	TRBJ1-5	-	TGTGCCACCAGTGCCCGATCAGGGGTAAGCCAGCCCCAGCATTTT	CATSARSGVSQPQHF
-	TRBV19	TRBJ1-3	-	TGTGCCAGTAGTATAGACGGGTCTCCCGGAAACACCATATATTTT	CASSIDGSPGNTIYF
-	TRBV6-6	TRBJ1-6	-	TGTGCCAGCAGAACAGGGATTCTTAATTCACCCCTCCACTTT	CASRTGILNSPLHF
-	TRBV28	TRBJ1-5	TRBD1	TGTGCCAGCATTTCGGGACAGCTTAGCAATCAGCCCCAGCATTTT	CASISGQLSNQPQHF
-	TRBV4-1	TRBJ2-4	TRBD2	TGCGCCAGCAGCCAAAGCGGGGTTCAATACTTC	CASSQSGVQYF
-	TRBV10-2	TRBJ2-3	TRBD2	TGCGCCAGCAGTGCGTGGCTAGCGGGGGGAGATACGCAGTATTTT	CASSAWLAGGDTQYF
-	TRBV18	TRBJ1-4	TRBD1	TGTGCCAGCTCACCCCGGGACAGGGGGCTTGCAACTAATGAAAAACTGTTTTTT	CASSPRDRGLATNEKLFF
-	TRBV5-6	TRBJ1-6	-	TGTGCCAGCAGCTTAGCAGGGATTAGTTCACCCCTCCACTTT	CASSLAGISSPLHF
-	TRBV27	TRBJ2-5	-	TGTGCCAGCAGTCGGACTTCCCATGGGGCCCAGTACTTC	CASSRTSHGAQYF
-	TRBV9	TRBJ2-3	TRBD1	TGTGCCAGCAGCCCAGACCTAAGGACAGGGGGCGACCCAGATACGCAGTATTTT	CASSPDLRTGGDPDTQYF
-	TRBV7-8	TRBJ2-7	TRBD1	TGTGCCAGCAGCCGCGGGACAGGGGGTTTCTACGAGCAGTACTTC	CASSRGTGGFYEQYF
-	TRBV11-3	TRBJ1-3	-	TGTGCCAGCAGCTTGGACAGATATTACTCTGGAAACACCATATATTTT	CASSLDRYYSGNTIYF
few	TRBV7-8	TRBJ2-7	TRBD2	TGTGCCAGCAGCTTAGGGGGCGGGGGGCACTACGAGCAGTACTTC	CASSLGGGGHYEQYF
-	TRBV5-1	TRBJ1-2	TRBD1	TGCGCCAGCAGCTTGAGTGGACAGGGGGCGCAGGAGGGTGGCTACACCTTC	CASSLSGQGAQEGGYTF
-	TRBV6-5	TRBJ1-6	-	TGTGCCAGCAGTTTCATGACAAATAACTCACCCCTCCACTTT	CASSFMTNNSPLHF